These 21 T cell receptor beta chains originate from one sample sequenced in a study of blood T cell repertoires in COVID-19. Profiled with immunoSEQ multiplex PCR; TCRdb holds only in-frame clones, not every one. The sample yields 350,000 to 400,000 clones, almost 90% seen once. Sequenced input: peripheral blood. The receptor source for this set is a man aged 18 to 30 with active or convalescent COVID-19.

This clone has just one count. The chain carries TRBV18 and TRBJ2-1, with D possibly TRBD2 on 6 matching bases. The CDR3 has 13 residues. CDR1 and CDR2 from the germline V gene are KGHSH and LQKENI. V lost 3 bases to trimming and J lost 5 bases, with 8 bases between them. The CDR3 DNA reads TGTGCCAGCTCACCGACTAGTGACAATGAGCAGTTCTTC. It codes for CASSPTSDNEQFF.

CDR3 sequence reads: CASIPGLAVAFF. The CDR3 DNA reads as TGTGCCAGCATCCCGGGATTGGCGGTAGCTTTCTTT. The chain joins TRBV2 to TRBJ1-1, with unresolved D. The V end lost 7 bases, the J end lost 10 bases, and 16 bases lay between the germline ends. Germline CDR1 and CDR2: SNHLY and FYNNEI. This CDR3 is built from 12 residues.

The chain couples TRBV6-5 to TRBJ1-2; D is undetermined. The V gene lost 6 bases and the J gene lost 2 bases, with 10 bases spanning the gap. This CDR3 has 13 amino acids. Per the germline V gene, CDR1 is MNHEY and CDR2 is SVGAGI. The CDR3 here is CASRRSANYGYTF. DNA of the CDR3: TGTGCCAGCAGGAGGAGTGCCAACTATGGCTACACCTTC.

J is TRBJ1-1 and V is TRBV27, with unresolved D. The CDR3 runs 14 residues. Germline V gives CDR1 MNHEY, CDR2 SMNVEV (reference sequence). Trimming shortened V by 6 bases and J by 3 bases, and 14 bases separated the two germline ends. CDR3 in amino acids: CASRYTLLDTEAFF. The CDR3 DNA follows: TGTGCCAGCAGATATACCCTTTTAGACACTGAAGCTTTCTTT.

V usage is TRBV9 and J usage is TRBJ2-1; TRBD2 might be the D (6 bases). With 0 bases removed from V and 3 bases from J, the gap between germline ends came to 19 bases. The CDR3 extends over 18 amino acids. The germline CDR1 and CDR2 sequences are SGDLS and YYNGEE. The CDR3 DNA reads TGTGCCAGCAGCGTAGGGGTTCGGGGTAGCGGTTTCTACAATGAGCAGTTCTTC. Its protein is CASSVGVRGSGFYNEQFF.

The chain recombines TRBV7-2 with TRBJ2-2; perhaps TRBD2 as D (5 bases). V was pared by 1 base and J by 6 bases, with 12 bases between. The length of the CDR3 is 15 residues. Germline-derived CDR1 and CDR2 are SGHTA and FQGNSA. CDR3 DNA: TGTGCCAGCAGCTTAGATCTCGGGGTCCCCGGGGAGCTGTTTTTT. This gives the protein CASSLDLGVPGELFF. Full variable domain (remainder filled in from reference TRBV7-2 and TRBJ2-2): GAGVSQSPSNKVTEKGKDVELRCDPISGHTALYWYRQSLGQGLEFLIYFQGNSAPDKSGLPSDRFSAERTGGSVSTLTIQRTQQEDSAVYLCASSLDLGVPGELFFGEGSRLTVL.

This chain links TRBV4-3 with TRBJ1-1; D perhaps matches TRBD1 (5 bases). The germline V and J ends were trimmed by 0 bases and 9 bases, with 11 bases remaining between them. Germline assignment: CDR1 LGHNA and CDR2 YSLEER. The CDR3 is 13 amino acids. The CDR3 protein is CASSQDLPGKAFF. The CDR3 DNA is TGCGCCAGCAGCCAAGATTTACCAGGGAAAGCTTTCTTT.

This chain links TRBV11-1 with TRBJ1-2; D is perhaps TRBD1 (5 bases). The CDR3 loop spans 12 amino acids. V dropped 5 bases and J dropped 5 bases, with 9 bases sitting between them. Germline V gives CDR1 SGHAT, CDR2 FQDESV (reference sequence). The CDR3 bases are TGTGCCAGCAGCGAGGACAATTATGGCTACACCTTC. This encodes CASSEDNYGYTF.

J is TRBJ1-2 and V is TRBV2; 11 nucleotides line up with TRBD1. This CDR3 region has 13 residues. CDR1 and CDR2 from the germline V gene are SNHLY and FYNNEI. V lost 6 bases, J lost 7 bases, and 4 bases stayed unmatched. CDR3 residues: CASRGQGAFGYTF. In nucleotides, the CDR3 is TGTGCCAGCAGAGGACAGGGGGCATTTGGCTACACCTTC.

This clone was counted once. The chain recombines TRBV18 with TRBJ1-3; D is perhaps TRBD1 (5 bases). There are 16 residues in the CDR3. Deletions cut 2 bases from V and 0 bases from J, with 11 bases between. Per the germline V gene, CDR1 is KGHSH and CDR2 is LQKENI. The CDR3 loop reads CASSPLRDSSGNTIYF. The CDR3 region has the DNA TGTGCCAGCTCACCATTGCGCGACAGCTCTGGAAACACCATATATTTT.

The chain uses TRBV6-5 and TRBJ1-1; D may be TRBD1 (6 bases). CDR1 is MNHEY, CDR2 SVGAGI, per germline. The V and J ends lost 6 bases and 0 bases respectively, with 11 bases between them. CDR3 length: 14 residues. Here the CDR3 reads CASRGQRVNTEAFF. As DNA, the CDR3 is TGTGCCAGCAGAGGACAGCGAGTGAACACTGAAGCTTTCTTT.

J is TRBJ1-5 and V is TRBV18; D is possibly TRBD1 (5 bases). V was shortened by 4 bases and J by 0 bases, with 13 bases between the two germline ends. This CDR3 is 16 amino acids long. The germline gives CDR1 KGHSH, CDR2 LQKENI. For the CDR3, the DNA is TGTGCCAGCTCACGAAGCGACAGTTATAGCAATCAGCCCCAGCATTTT. Protein: CASSRSDSYSNQPQHF.

The chain employs TRBV29-1 and TRBJ2-1; possibly TRBD1 for D (5 bases). Trimming removed 6 bases at V and 5 bases at J, with 14 bases between. CDR1 SQVTM and CDR2 ANQGSEA come from the germline V gene. The CDR3 sequence is 13 residues long. The chain's CDR3 is CSVARVRDNEQFF. The CDR3 nucleotides are TGCAGCGTCGCTCGGGTCAGGGACAATGAGCAGTTCTTC.

This sequence joins TRBV24-1 and TRBJ2-7; D call uncertain. Germline assignment: CDR1 KGHDR and CDR2 SFDVKD. V lost 2 bases, J lost 6 bases, and 16 bases lay in between. CDR3 length: 15 residues. CDR3 nucleotides: TGTGCCACCAGTGATTCGAGAGGTCGGGTTCGCGAGCAGTACTTC. Translating gives CATSDSRGRVREQYF.

V usage is TRBV4-3 and J usage is TRBJ2-1, with 8 bases that match TRBD2. In germline, CDR1 is LGHNA, CDR2 YSLEER. V dropped 5 bases and J dropped 4; count of bases not matched to a gene: 10. This CDR3 is 16 amino acids long. DNA of the CDR3: TGCGCCAGCAGCTTCCTTCCTAGCGGGCAGTACAATGAGCAGTTCTTC. Translation: CASSFLPSGQYNEQFF.

V gene TRBV9 combines with J gene TRBJ2-2; TRBD2 agrees at 8 bases. Germline loops: CDR1 SGDLS, CDR2 YYNGEE. The CDR3 is made up of 15 amino acids. V dropped 7 bases and J dropped 0; count of bases not matched to a gene: 5. This chain's CDR3 is CASGGLGSNTGELFF. CDR3 sequence (DNA): TGTGCCAGCGGGGGACTAGGATCGAACACCGGGGAGCTGTTTTTT.

The chain carries TRBV4-3 and TRBJ1-1; D unclear. CDR1 LGHNA and CDR2 YSLEER come from the germline V gene. V lost 0 bases and J lost 1, with 9 bases in between. The CDR3 covers 15 residues. CDR3 coding DNA: TGCGCCAGCAGCCAAGACTCCGGGAGGAACACTGAAGCTTTCTTT. Encoded protein: CASSQDSGRNTEAFF.

The chain has TRBV18 and TRBJ1-4; the D is unclear. V gave up 3 bases and J gave up 5 bases, with 7 bases separating them. This CDR3 has 13 amino acids. CDR1 and CDR2 (germline): KGHSH, LQKENI. The CDR3 spells CASSPGGNEKLFF. CDR3 in DNA: TGTGCCAGCTCACCGGGCGGGAATGAAAAACTGTTTTTT.

The chain recombines TRBV6-1 with TRBJ2-3; no clear D. Trimming took 1 base from V and 2 from J, leaving 13 bases between them. The CDR3 is 16 amino acids. Looked up from germline, CDR1 is MNHNS and CDR2 is SASEGT. CDR3 loop: CASSEGPAWATDTQYF. In DNA form, the CDR3 reads TGTGCCAGCAGTGAAGGACCGGCGTGGGCCACAGATACGCAGTATTTT.

Here the CDR3 DNA reads TGTGCCAGCAGCGTAGGGCACAGAGCTAACTATGGCTACACCTTC. Protein sequence: CASSVGHRANYGYTF. The rearrangement links TRBV9 to TRBJ1-2; D gene unclear. The CDR3 is 15 amino acids. Germline loops: CDR1 SGDLS, CDR2 YYNGEE. The V end lost 0 bases, the J end lost 0 bases, and 9 bases lay between the germline ends.

This chain links TRBV24-1 with TRBJ2-2; 10 bases agree with TRBD1. Germline V gene data show CDR1 as KGHDR and CDR2 as SFDVKD. Trimming at V came to 3 bases and at J to 4 bases, leaving 4 bases not matched to a gene. The CDR3 extends over 16 amino acids. CDR3 DNA sequence: TGTGCCACCAGTGATCCGGGACAGGGGACCACCGGGGAGCTGTTTTTT. This gives the protein CATSDPGQGTTGELFF.